This entry is about one T cell receptor beta chain. Its antigen is currently unknown. The data derive from a study of cytomegalovirus exposure and HLA in healthy donors. Study-level findings and limits: There were a few CMV-associated chains whose specificity for CMV antigens was confirmed in vitro. Rarity held for most TCR sequences, but there were some public TCRs that occurred in many donors. First-cohort TCR clusters were later found to tend to co-occur in the approximately 120 validation repertoires.

Here immunoSEQ multiplex PCR was the method, and the copy in TCRdb shows in-frame clones only, minus some. The table lists a few hundred thousand clones, around 90% of them singletons, with 0.3% to 0.4% in the top ten. The donors belonged to the roughly 130-subject validation cohort, separate from the roughly 650-subject first cohort. The CDR3 runs to 15 residues. The ends were cut back, 5 bases at V and 5 bases at J, with 18 bases in the middle. CDR1 and CDR2 from the germline V gene are LNHNV and YYDKDF (reference sequence). The sample consisted of PBMCs. The clonotype comes from a woman between 18 and 29 years old in good health and CMV-seronegative. The chain uses TRBV15 and TRBJ2-5; maybe TRBD2 (6 bases). DNA of the CDR3: TGTGCCACCAGCGTACCCGGGACTCCGAGGGAGACCCAGTACTTC. Translation: CATSVPGTPRETQYF.